These T cell receptor beta chains were read from a single sample in a study of cytomegalovirus exposure and HLA in healthy donors. Repertoires were generated with immunoSEQ multiplex PCR, while TCRdb's copy carries only in-frame clones and drops some. The data show roughly 250,000 clones, around 91% seen once. Sequences were obtained from PBMCs. These receptors all come from a woman under 30 in good health and CMV-seronegative. CDR3s include the opening cysteine and the closing phenylalanine or tryptophan. The order of the fields is V gene, D gene, clone size, J gene, CDR3 protein, CDR3 DNA. D genes are given only for firm matches. Clone size, where shown, is once, few, many, or a class for clones that have expanded.

v_call: TRBV5-1; d_call: .; clone_size: .; j_call: TRBJ2-2; cdr3_aa: CASSSGQLTNTGELFF; cdr3_nt: TGCGCCAGCAGCTCTGGACAGTTAACGAACACCGGGGAGCTGTTTTTT
v_call: TRBV27; d_call: .; clone_size: .; j_call: TRBJ2-1; cdr3_aa: CASSLTGEQFF; cdr3_nt: TGTGCCAGCAGTTTAACGGGGGAGCAGTTCTTC
v_call: TRBV11-3; d_call: TRBD1; clone_size: .; j_call: TRBJ2-3; cdr3_aa: CASSPGGSTDTQYF; cdr3_nt: TGTGCCAGCAGCCCAGGGGGCAGCACAGATACGCAGTATTTT
v_call: TRBV5-4; d_call: .; clone_size: .; j_call: TRBJ1-2; cdr3_aa: CASSSGGTYGYTF; cdr3_nt: TGTGCCAGCAGCTCTGGGGGGACCTATGGCTACACCTTC
v_call: TRBV5-1; d_call: .; clone_size: .; j_call: TRBJ1-4; cdr3_aa: CASSAGGQTTIEKLFF; cdr3_nt: TGCGCCAGCAGCGCGGGCGGACAGACGACTATTGAAAAACTGTTTTTT
v_call: TRBV19; d_call: .; clone_size: .; j_call: TRBJ1-2; cdr3_aa: CASSIYSRGYTF; cdr3_nt: TGTGCCAGTAGTATTTACTCCCGTGGCTACACCTTC
v_call: TRBV18; d_call: .; clone_size: once; j_call: TRBJ1-1; cdr3_aa: CASSPPFQQGLRTEAFF; cdr3_nt: TGTGCCAGCTCACCACCTTTTCAACAGGGTCTTAGGACTGAAGCTTTCTTT
v_call: TRBV15; d_call: .; clone_size: .; j_call: TRBJ2-3; cdr3_aa: CATSRVQLARLENTDTQYF; cdr3_nt: TGTGCCACCAGCAGAGTCCAGCTAGCGCGCCTGGAAAACACAGATACGCAGTATTTT
v_call: TRBV10-3; d_call: TRBD2; clone_size: .; j_call: TRBJ2-3; cdr3_aa: CAISGTSFDTDTQYF; cdr3_nt: TGTGCCATCAGTGGGACTAGCTTTGACACAGATACGCAGTATTTT
v_call: TRBV18; d_call: TRBD2; clone_size: .; j_call: TRBJ2-3; cdr3_aa: CASSPSGGATDTQYF; cdr3_nt: TGTGCCAGCTCACCTAGCGGGGGGGCCACAGATACGCAGTATTTT
v_call: TRBV7-2; d_call: .; clone_size: .; j_call: TRBJ1-6; cdr3_aa: CASSLGLQLNSPLHF; cdr3_nt: TGTGCCAGCAGCTTAGGTTTACAGCTTAATTCACCCCTCCACTTT
v_call: TRBV9; d_call: .; clone_size: .; j_call: TRBJ1-1; cdr3_aa: CASSVSRGTEAFF; cdr3_nt: TGTGCCAGCAGCGTAAGTCGGGGGACTGAAGCTTTCTTT
v_call: TRBV4-1; d_call: TRBD1; clone_size: .; j_call: TRBJ2-3; cdr3_aa: CASSQNTGTGSDTQYF; cdr3_nt: TGCGCCAGCAGCCAAAATACCGGGACAGGGTCCGATACGCAGTATTTT
v_call: TRBV19; d_call: TRBD1; clone_size: .; j_call: TRBJ2-1; cdr3_aa: CASRPGQDNEQFF; cdr3_nt: TGTGCCAGTAGGCCGGGACAGGACAATGAGCAGTTCTTC
v_call: TRBV5-1; d_call: TRBD1; clone_size: .; j_call: TRBJ2-5; cdr3_aa: CASSLGTGPETQYF; cdr3_nt: TGCGCCAGCAGCCTCGGGACAGGGCCTGAGACCCAGTACTTC
v_call: TRBV28; d_call: TRBD2; clone_size: .; j_call: TRBJ2-5; cdr3_aa: CASSLFARGGLGTQYF; cdr3_nt: TGTGCCAGCAGTTTATTTGCGCGGGGGGGCCTGGGGACCCAGTACTTC
v_call: TRBV29-1; d_call: TRBD1; clone_size: .; j_call: TRBJ2-3; cdr3_aa: CSVDGTGSTLTRDTQYF; cdr3_nt: TGCAGCGTCGACGGGACAGGCAGTACCCTGACCCGTGATACGCAGTATTTT
v_call: TRBV18; d_call: TRBD1; clone_size: few; j_call: TRBJ2-3; cdr3_aa: CASSPGQVGTDTQYF; cdr3_nt: TGTGCCAGCTCACCGGGACAGGTGGGCACAGATACGCAGTATTTT
v_call: TRBV28; d_call: .; clone_size: .; j_call: TRBJ1-3; cdr3_aa: CASFSSGNTIYF; cdr3_nt: TGTGCCAGCTTCAGCTCTGGAAACACCATATATTTT
v_call: TRBV5-1; d_call: TRBD2; clone_size: .; j_call: TRBJ2-1; cdr3_aa: CASSLAPSGGSNEQFF; cdr3_nt: TGCGCCAGCAGCTTGGCCCCTAGCGGGGGGTCCAATGAGCAGTTCTTC
v_call: TRBV18; d_call: .; clone_size: once; j_call: TRBJ1-4; cdr3_aa: CASSSGMGEKLFF; cdr3_nt: TGTGCCAGCTCATCGGGTATGGGTGAAAAACTGTTTTTT
v_call: TRBV4-3; d_call: .; clone_size: .; j_call: TRBJ2-2; cdr3_aa: CASSQNPQGRTAGELFF; cdr3_nt: TGCGCCAGCAGCCAAAATCCCCAGGGAAGAACGGCCGGGGAGCTGTTTTTT
v_call: TRBV25-1; d_call: TRBD1; clone_size: .; j_call: TRBJ1-4; cdr3_aa: CASRPGQGNEKLFF; cdr3_nt: TGTGCCAGCAGACCGGGACAGGGTAATGAAAAACTGTTTTTT
v_call: TRBV5-1; d_call: TRBD2; clone_size: .; j_call: TRBJ2-2; cdr3_aa: CASSLKRGANTGELFF; cdr3_nt: TGCGCCAGCAGCTTAAAGCGGGGCGCGAACACCGGGGAGCTGTTTTTT
v_call: TRBV29-1; d_call: TRBD2; clone_size: .; j_call: TRBJ2-3; cdr3_aa: CSGASGGAFDTQYF; cdr3_nt: TGCAGCGGGGCTAGCGGGGGGGCCTTTGATACGCAGTATTTT
v_call: TRBV7-2; d_call: TRBD1; clone_size: once; j_call: TRBJ2-7; cdr3_aa: CASRFTGTDSYEQYF; cdr3_nt: TGTGCCAGCAGATTTACCGGGACAGACTCCTACGAGCAGTACTTC
v_call: TRBV4-3; d_call: TRBD1; clone_size: .; j_call: TRBJ1-1; cdr3_aa: CASASGGKWNTEAFF; cdr3_nt: TGCGCCAGCGCATCAGGGGGCAAGTGGAACACTGAAGCTTTCTTT
v_call: TRBV28; d_call: TRBD2; clone_size: .; j_call: TRBJ2-3; cdr3_aa: CASNLSWTSGGLITDTQYF; cdr3_nt: TGTGCCAGCAATTTGTCCTGGACTAGCGGGGGCCTAATCACAGATACGCAGTATTTT
v_call: TRBV15; d_call: .; clone_size: .; j_call: TRBJ1-2; cdr3_aa: CATSTRTDTNYGYTF; cdr3_nt: TGTGCCACCAGCACCCGGACAGACACTAACTATGGCTACACCTTC
v_call: TRBV7-2; d_call: .; clone_size: .; j_call: TRBJ2-7; cdr3_aa: CASSLVSGQFNYEQYF; cdr3_nt: TGTGCCAGCAGCTTAGTATCGGGACAATTCAACTACGAGCAGTACTTC
v_call: TRBV14; d_call: .; clone_size: .; j_call: TRBJ1-1; cdr3_aa: CASSPLGGNTEAFF; cdr3_nt: TGTGCCAGCAGCCCCCTGGGGGGGAACACTGAAGCTTTCTTT
v_call: TRBV27; d_call: .; clone_size: .; j_call: TRBJ2-2; cdr3_aa: CASRTDRPLSTGELFF; cdr3_nt: TGTGCCAGCAGGACCGACAGACCCCTTTCCACCGGGGAGCTGTTTTTT
v_call: TRBV5-4; d_call: .; clone_size: .; j_call: TRBJ1-1; cdr3_aa: CASSLSTRGSTEAFF; cdr3_nt: TGTGCCAGCAGCTTGAGTACGCGGGGGAGCACTGAAGCTTTCTTT
v_call: TRBV28; d_call: TRBD1; clone_size: .; j_call: TRBJ1-4; cdr3_aa: CASSLTGQGNEKLFF; cdr3_nt: TGTGCCAGCAGTTTAACAGGACAGGGTAATGAAAAACTGTTTTTT
v_call: TRBV28; d_call: .; clone_size: .; j_call: TRBJ1-1; cdr3_aa: CASSSGESTEAFF; cdr3_nt: TGTGCCAGCAGCTCGGGGGAGAGCACTGAAGCTTTCTTT
v_call: TRBV19; d_call: .; clone_size: .; j_call: TRBJ1-1; cdr3_aa: CASSTKTAYTEAFF; cdr3_nt: TGTGCCAGTAGTACTAAGACAGCGTACACTGAAGCTTTCTTT
v_call: TRBV6-6; d_call: .; clone_size: .; j_call: TRBJ1-5; cdr3_aa: CASSSSPWNQPQHF; cdr3_nt: TGTGCCAGCAGTAGCTCCCCTTGGAATCAGCCCCAGCATTTT
v_call: TRBV5-4; d_call: TRBD1; clone_size: once; j_call: TRBJ2-2; cdr3_aa: CASAQDRGQNTGELFF; cdr3_nt: TGTGCCAGCGCCCAAGACAGGGGGCAGAACACCGGGGAGCTGTTTTTT
v_call: TRBV10-3; d_call: TRBD2; clone_size: .; j_call: TRBJ2-3; cdr3_aa: CAISTSGKDTDTQYF; cdr3_nt: TGTGCCATCAGTACTAGCGGGAAGGACACAGATACGCAGTATTTT
v_call: TRBV5-1; d_call: .; clone_size: .; j_call: TRBJ1-1; cdr3_aa: CASSLDGGGGTTGTEAFF; cdr3_nt: TGCGCCAGCAGCTTGGATGGGGGAGGTGGAACGACGGGCACTGAAGCTTTCTTT
v_call: TRBV6-6; d_call: .; clone_size: .; j_call: TRBJ2-3; cdr3_aa: CASMGGQDTQYF; cdr3_nt: TGTGCCAGCATGGGGGGGCAGGACACGCAGTATTTT
v_call: TRBV5-1; d_call: TRBD1; clone_size: .; j_call: TRBJ1-2; cdr3_aa: CASSLLGTGGDYGYTF; cdr3_nt: TGCGCCAGCAGCTTGCTAGGGACAGGAGGGGACTATGGCTACACCTTC
v_call: TRBV12-5; d_call: TRBD1; clone_size: .; j_call: TRBJ1-2; cdr3_aa: CASGRDRGLIYGYTF; cdr3_nt: TGTGCTAGTGGACGGGACAGGGGGCTTATCTATGGCTACACCTTC
v_call: TRBV7-3; d_call: .; clone_size: .; j_call: TRBJ2-1; cdr3_aa: CASSLSGPVFSEQFF; cdr3_nt: TGTGCCAGCAGCTTAAGTGGCCCCGTGTTCAGTGAGCAGTTCTTC
v_call: TRBV5-1; d_call: .; clone_size: .; j_call: TRBJ1-4; cdr3_aa: CASRRTGATNEKLFF; cdr3_nt: TGCGCCAGCAGGAGAACGGGGGCAACTAATGAAAAACTGTTTTTT
v_call: TRBV7-8; d_call: TRBD1; clone_size: .; j_call: TRBJ1-4; cdr3_aa: CASSLRQGNSATNEKLFF; cdr3_nt: TGTGCCAGCAGCCTCCGACAGGGGAATTCGGCAACTAATGAAAAACTGTTTTTT
v_call: TRBV11-2; d_call: .; clone_size: once; j_call: TRBJ2-3; cdr3_aa: CASSLQGRSTDTQYF; cdr3_nt: TGTGCCAGCAGCTTACAGGGGAGAAGCACAGATACGCAGTATTTT
v_call: TRBV2; d_call: .; clone_size: .; j_call: TRBJ1-6; cdr3_aa: CASTKGDSYNSPLHF; cdr3_nt: TGTGCCAGCACGAAGGGGGACTCCTATAATTCACCCCTCCACTTT
v_call: TRBV4-1; d_call: .; clone_size: .; j_call: TRBJ2-3; cdr3_aa: CASSQEPRDTQYF; cdr3_nt: TGCGCCAGCAGCCAAGAACCCAGGGATACGCAGTATTTT
v_call: TRBV27; d_call: TRBD1; clone_size: .; j_call: TRBJ1-2; cdr3_aa: CASSGQGHGYTF; cdr3_nt: TGTGCCAGCAGTGGACAGGGCCATGGCTACACCTTC
v_call: TRBV27; d_call: TRBD1; clone_size: .; j_call: TRBJ1-6; cdr3_aa: CASSYLQGGNSPLHF; cdr3_nt: TGTGCCAGCAGTTACTTACAGGGGGGGAATTCACCCCTCCACTTT
v_call: TRBV5-8; d_call: TRBD1; clone_size: .; j_call: TRBJ2-1; cdr3_aa: CASSQTGGGYNEQFF; cdr3_nt: TGTGCCAGCAGTCAAACAGGGGGAGGCTACAATGAGCAGTTCTTC
v_call: TRBV27; d_call: TRBD2; clone_size: once; j_call: TRBJ2-2; cdr3_aa: CASSVLAGGNTGELFF; cdr3_nt: TGTGCCAGCAGTGTGCTAGCGGGGGGGAACACCGGGGAGCTGTTTTTT
v_call: TRBV7-9; d_call: .; clone_size: .; j_call: TRBJ1-2; cdr3_aa: CASSSGLRSNYGYTF; cdr3_nt: TGTGCCAGCAGCTCGGGACTTCGCTCTAACTATGGCTACACCTTC
v_call: TRBV7-2; d_call: TRBD2; clone_size: .; j_call: TRBJ2-1; cdr3_aa: CASSLMGAGGPYNEQFF; cdr3_nt: TGTGCCAGCAGCTTAATGGGAGCGGGGGGGCCTTACAATGAGCAGTTCTTC
v_call: TRBV29-1; d_call: TRBD1; clone_size: .; j_call: TRBJ1-2; cdr3_aa: CSVAGGDYGYTF; cdr3_nt: TGCAGCGTTGCAGGGGGCGACTATGGCTACACCTTC
v_call: TRBV4-1; d_call: TRBD1; clone_size: .; j_call: TRBJ2-7; cdr3_aa: CASSQDPGQGSYEQYF; cdr3_nt: TGCGCCAGCAGCCAAGACCCGGGACAGGGGTCCTACGAGCAGTACTTC
v_call: TRBV30; d_call: TRBD1; clone_size: .; j_call: TRBJ2-3; cdr3_aa: CAQDRLDTDTQYF; cdr3_nt: TGTGCACAGGACAGGTTAGACACAGATACGCAGTATTTT
v_call: TRBV11-3; d_call: .; clone_size: .; j_call: TRBJ1-1; cdr3_aa: CASSEDNTAEAFF; cdr3_nt: TGTGCCAGCAGCGAAGACAACACTGCTGAAGCTTTCTTT